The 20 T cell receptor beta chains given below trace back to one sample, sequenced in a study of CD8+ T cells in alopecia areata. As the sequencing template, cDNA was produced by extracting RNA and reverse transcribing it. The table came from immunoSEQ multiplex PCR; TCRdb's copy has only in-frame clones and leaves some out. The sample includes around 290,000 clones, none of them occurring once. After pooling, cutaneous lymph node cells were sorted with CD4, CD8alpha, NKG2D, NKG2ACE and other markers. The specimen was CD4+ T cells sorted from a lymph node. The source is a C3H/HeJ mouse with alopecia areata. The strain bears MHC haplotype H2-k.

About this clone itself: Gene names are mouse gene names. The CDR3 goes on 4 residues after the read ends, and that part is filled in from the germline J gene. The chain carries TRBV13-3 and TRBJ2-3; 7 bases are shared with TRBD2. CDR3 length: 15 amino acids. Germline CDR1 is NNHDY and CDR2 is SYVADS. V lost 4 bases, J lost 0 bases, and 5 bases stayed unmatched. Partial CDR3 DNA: TGTGCCAGCAGTAGCGGGACTGCCAGTGCAGAA. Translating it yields CASSSGTASAE. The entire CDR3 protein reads CASSSGTASAETLYF.

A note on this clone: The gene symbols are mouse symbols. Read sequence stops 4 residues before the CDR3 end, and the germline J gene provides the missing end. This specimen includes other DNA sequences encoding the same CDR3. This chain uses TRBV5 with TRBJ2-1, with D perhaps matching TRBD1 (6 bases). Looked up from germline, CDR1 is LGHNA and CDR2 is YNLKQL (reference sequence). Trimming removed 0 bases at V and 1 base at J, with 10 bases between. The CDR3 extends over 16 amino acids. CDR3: CASSQEGQGNYAEQFF. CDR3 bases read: TGTGCCAGCAGCCAAGAGGGCCAGGGGAACTATGCT.

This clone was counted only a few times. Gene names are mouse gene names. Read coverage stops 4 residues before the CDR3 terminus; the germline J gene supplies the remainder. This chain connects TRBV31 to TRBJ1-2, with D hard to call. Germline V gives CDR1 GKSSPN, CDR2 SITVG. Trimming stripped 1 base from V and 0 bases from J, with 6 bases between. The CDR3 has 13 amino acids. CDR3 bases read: TGTGCCTGGAGTCACCAGGCAAACTCC. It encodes CAWSHQANS. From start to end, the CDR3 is CAWSHQANSDYTF.

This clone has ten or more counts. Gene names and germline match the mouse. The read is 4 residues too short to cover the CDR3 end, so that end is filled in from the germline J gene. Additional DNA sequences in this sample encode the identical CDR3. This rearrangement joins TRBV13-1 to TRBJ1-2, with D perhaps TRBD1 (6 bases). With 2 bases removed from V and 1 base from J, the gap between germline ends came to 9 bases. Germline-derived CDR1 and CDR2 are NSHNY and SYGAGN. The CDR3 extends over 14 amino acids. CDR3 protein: CASSEGGQNSDYTF. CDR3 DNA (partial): TGTGCCAGCAGTGAAGGGGGACAAAACTCC.

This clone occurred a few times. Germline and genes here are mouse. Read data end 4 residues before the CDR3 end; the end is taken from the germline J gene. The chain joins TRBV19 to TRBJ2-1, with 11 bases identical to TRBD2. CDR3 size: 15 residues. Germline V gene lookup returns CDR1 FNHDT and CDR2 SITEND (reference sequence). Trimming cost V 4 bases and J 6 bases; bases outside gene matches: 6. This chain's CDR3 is CASSLTGGAGAEQFF. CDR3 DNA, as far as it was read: TGTGCCAGCAGTTTAACTGGGGGGGCCGGTGCT.

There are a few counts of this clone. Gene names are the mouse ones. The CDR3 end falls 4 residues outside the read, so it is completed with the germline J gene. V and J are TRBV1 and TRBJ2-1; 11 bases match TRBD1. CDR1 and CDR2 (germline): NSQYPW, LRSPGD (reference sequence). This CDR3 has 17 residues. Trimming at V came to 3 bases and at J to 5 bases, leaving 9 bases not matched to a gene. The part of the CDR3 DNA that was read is TGCACCTGCAGTGCCCCCGGGACAGGGGGAGAGAATGCT. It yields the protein CTCSAPGTGGENA. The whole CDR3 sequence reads CTCSAPGTGGENAEQFF. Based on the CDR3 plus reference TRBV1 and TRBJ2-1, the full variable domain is VTLLEQNPRWRLVPRGQAVNLRCILKNSQYPWMSWYQQDLQKQLQWLFTLRSPGDKEVKSLPGADYLATRVTDTELRLQVANMSQGRTLYCTCSAPGTGGENAEQFFGPGTRLTVL.

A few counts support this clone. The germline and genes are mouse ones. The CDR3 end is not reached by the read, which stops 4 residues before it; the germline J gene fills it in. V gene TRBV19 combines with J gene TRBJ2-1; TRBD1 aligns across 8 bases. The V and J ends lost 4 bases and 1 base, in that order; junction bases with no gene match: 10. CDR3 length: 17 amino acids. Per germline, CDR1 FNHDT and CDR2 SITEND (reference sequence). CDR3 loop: CASSHDRGPLNYAEQFF. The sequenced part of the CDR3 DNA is TGTGCCAGCAGTCATGACAGGGGCCCACTCAACTATGCT.

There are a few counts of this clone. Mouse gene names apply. The sequenced part of the CDR3 DNA is TGTGCCAGCAGTATTCAAACATCAAACACCGGG. It encodes CASSIQTSNTG. The full CDR3 protein reads CASSIQTSNTGQLYF. The gene calls are TRBV19 and TRBJ2-2; no reliable D call. Read coverage stops 4 residues before the CDR3 terminus; the germline J gene supplies the remainder. This CDR3 is built from 15 residues. V shed 2 bases and J shed 0 bases, with 8 bases lying between them. Germline loops: CDR1 FNHDT, CDR2 SITEND (reference sequence).

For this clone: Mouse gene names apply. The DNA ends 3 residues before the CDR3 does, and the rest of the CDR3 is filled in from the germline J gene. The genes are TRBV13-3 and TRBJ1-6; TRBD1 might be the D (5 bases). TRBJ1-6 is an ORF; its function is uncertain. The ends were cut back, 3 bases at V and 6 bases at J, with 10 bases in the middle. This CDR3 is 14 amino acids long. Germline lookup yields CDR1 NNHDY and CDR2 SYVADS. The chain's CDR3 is CASSAREGNSPLYF. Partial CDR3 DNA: TGTGCCAGCAGTGCCAGGGAAGGTAATTCGCCC.

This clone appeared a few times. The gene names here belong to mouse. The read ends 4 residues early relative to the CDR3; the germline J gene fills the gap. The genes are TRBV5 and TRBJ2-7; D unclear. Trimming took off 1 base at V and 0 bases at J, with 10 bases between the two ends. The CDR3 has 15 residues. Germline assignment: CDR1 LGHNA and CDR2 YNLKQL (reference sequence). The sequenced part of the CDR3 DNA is TGTGCCAGCAGCCAAGGAAGACAAAGCTCCTAT. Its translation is CASSQGRQSSY. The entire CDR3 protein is CASSQGRQSSYEQYF.

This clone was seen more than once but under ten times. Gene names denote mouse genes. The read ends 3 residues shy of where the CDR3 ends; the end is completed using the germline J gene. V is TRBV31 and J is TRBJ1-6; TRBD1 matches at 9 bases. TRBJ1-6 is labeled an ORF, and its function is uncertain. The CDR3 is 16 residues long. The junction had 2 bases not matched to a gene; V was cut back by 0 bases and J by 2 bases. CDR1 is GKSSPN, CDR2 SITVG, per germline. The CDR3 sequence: CAWSLQGATYNSPLYF. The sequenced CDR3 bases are TGTGCCTGGAGTCTACAGGGGGCAACCTATAATTCGCCC.

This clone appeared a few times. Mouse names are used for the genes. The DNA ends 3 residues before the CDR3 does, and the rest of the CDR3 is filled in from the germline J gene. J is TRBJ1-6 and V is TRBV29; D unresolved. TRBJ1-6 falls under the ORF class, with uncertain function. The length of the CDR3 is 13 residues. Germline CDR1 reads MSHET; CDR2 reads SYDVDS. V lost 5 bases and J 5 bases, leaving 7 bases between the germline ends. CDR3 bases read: TGTGCTAGCAGTCAACAGAATAATTCGCCC. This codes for CASSQQNNSP. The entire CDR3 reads CASSQQNNSPLYF.

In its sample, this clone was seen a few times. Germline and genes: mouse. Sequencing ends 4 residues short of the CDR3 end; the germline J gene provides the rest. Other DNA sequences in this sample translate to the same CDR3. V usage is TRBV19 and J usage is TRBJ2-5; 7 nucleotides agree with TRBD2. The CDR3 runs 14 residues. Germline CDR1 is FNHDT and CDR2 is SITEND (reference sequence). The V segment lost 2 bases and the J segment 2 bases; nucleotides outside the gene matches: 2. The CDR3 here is CASSMLGVQDTQYF. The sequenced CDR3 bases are TGTGCCAGCAGTATGCTGGGGGTCCAAGAC. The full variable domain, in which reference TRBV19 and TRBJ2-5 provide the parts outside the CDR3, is GGIITQTPKFLIGQEGQKLTLKCQQNFNHDTMYWYRQDSGKGLRLIYYSITENDLQKGDLSEGYDASREKKSSFSLTVTSAQKNEMAVFLCASSMLGVQDTQYFGPGTRLLVL.

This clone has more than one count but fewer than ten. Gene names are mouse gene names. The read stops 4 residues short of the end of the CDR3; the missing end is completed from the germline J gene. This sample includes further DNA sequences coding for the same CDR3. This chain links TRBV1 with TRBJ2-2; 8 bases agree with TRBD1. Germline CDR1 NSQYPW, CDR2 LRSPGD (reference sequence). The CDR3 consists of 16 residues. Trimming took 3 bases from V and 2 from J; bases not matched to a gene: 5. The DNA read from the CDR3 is TGCACCTGCAGTGCCGACAGGGGAGGGAACACCGGG. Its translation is CTCSADRGGNTG. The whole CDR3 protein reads CTCSADRGGNTGQLYF.

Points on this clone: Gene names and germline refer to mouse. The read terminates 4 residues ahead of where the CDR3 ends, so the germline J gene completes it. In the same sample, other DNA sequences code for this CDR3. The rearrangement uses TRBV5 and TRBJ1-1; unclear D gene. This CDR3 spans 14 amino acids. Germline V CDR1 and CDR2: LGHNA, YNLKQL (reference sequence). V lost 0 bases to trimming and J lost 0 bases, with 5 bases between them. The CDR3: CASSQETANTEVFF. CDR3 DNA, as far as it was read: TGTGCCAGCAGCCAAGAAACAGCAAACACA.

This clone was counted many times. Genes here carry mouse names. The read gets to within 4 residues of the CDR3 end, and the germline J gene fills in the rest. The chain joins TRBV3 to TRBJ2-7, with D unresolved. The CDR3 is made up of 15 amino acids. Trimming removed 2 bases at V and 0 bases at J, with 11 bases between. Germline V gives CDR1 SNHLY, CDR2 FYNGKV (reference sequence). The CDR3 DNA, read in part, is TGTGCCAGCAGCTTACTCCCTCCACACTCCTAT. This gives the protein CASSLLPPHSY. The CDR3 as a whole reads CASSLLPPHSYEQYF. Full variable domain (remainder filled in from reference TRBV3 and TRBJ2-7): GPKVLQIPSHQIIDMGQMVTLNCDPVSNHLYFYWYKQILGQQMEFLVNFYNGKVMEKSKLFKDQFSVERPDGSYFTLKIQPTALEDSAVYFCASSLLPPHSYEQYFGPGTRLTVL.

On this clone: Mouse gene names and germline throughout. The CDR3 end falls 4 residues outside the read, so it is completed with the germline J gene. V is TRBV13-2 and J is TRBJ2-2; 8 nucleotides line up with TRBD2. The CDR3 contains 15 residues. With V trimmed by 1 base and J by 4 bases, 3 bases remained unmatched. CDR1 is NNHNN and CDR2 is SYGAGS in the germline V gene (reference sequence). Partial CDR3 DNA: TGTGCCAGCGGTGATCTGGGGGGTTCCACCGGG. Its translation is CASGDLGGSTG. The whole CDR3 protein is CASGDLGGSTGQLYF.

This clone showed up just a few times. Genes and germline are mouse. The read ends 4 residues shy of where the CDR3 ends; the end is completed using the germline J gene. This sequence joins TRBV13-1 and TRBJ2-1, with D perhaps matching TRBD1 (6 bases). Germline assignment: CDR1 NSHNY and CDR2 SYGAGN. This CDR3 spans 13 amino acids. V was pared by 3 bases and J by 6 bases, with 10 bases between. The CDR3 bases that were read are TGTGCCAGCAGTGCTGGCAGGGGTGCT. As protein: CASSAGRGA. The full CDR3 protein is CASSAGRGAEQFF.

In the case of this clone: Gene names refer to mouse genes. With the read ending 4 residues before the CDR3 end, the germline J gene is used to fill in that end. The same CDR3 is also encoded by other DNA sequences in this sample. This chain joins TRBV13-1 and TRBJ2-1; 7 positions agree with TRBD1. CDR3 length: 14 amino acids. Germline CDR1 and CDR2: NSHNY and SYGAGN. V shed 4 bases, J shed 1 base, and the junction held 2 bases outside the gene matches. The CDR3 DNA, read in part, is TGTGCCAGCAGTCCACAGGGGAACTATGCT. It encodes CASSPQGNYA. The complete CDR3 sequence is CASSPQGNYAEQFF.

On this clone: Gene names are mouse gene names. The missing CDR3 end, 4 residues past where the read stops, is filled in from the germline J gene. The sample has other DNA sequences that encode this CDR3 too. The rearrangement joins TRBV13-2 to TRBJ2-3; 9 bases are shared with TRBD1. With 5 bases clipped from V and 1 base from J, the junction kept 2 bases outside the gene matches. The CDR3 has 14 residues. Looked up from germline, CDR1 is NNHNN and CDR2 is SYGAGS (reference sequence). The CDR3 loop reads CASGRTGGAETLYF. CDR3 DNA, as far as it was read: TGTGCCAGCGGAAGGACAGGGGGTGCAGAA.